These T cell receptor beta chains were read from a single sample in a study of blood T cell repertoires in COVID-19. Sequenced by immunoSEQ multiplex PCR; TCRdb stores in-frame clones only, minus some. The table lists over 200,000 clones, about nine tenths of them singletons. Input material: PBMCs or T cells enriched from blood (not recorded which). Receptors were obtained from a man aged 18 to 35 who had recovered from COVID-19. CDR3s include the opening cysteine and the closing phenylalanine or tryptophan. A D gene is named only where the DNA matches it firmly. Not all rows give a size; the values are once, few, many and, for expanded clones, a class.

d_call j_call v_call clone_size cdr3_nt cdr3_aa
TRBD1 TRBJ2-1 TRBV27 NA TGTGCCAGCAGTTTATCGGGACAGGGGGGGCTCAATGAGCAGTTCTTC CASSLSGQGGLNEQFF
NA TRBJ1-2 TRBV19 NA TGTGCCAGTAGTGTCCCCGGGACAAGAAATCTCAATGGCTACACCTTC CASSVPGTRNLNGYTF
TRBD2 TRBJ2-5 TRBV13 NA TGTGCCAGCAGCTCCGGGACTAGCGGTCAAGAGACCCAGTACTTC CASSSGTSGQETQYF
TRBD2 TRBJ2-3 TRBV29-1 NA TGCAGCGTTGGAGCGGGGGGGTTGGATACGCAGTATTTT CSVGAGGLDTQYF
TRBD2 TRBJ2-1 TRBV4-2 few TGTGCCAGCAGCCCCCGGGAGGAGGGATACAATGAGCAGTTCTTC CASSPREEGYNEQFF
TRBD1 TRBJ1-4 TRBV5-4 NA TGTGCCAGCAGCTTGGGGGACAGGGAAGGAGAAAAACTGTTTTTT CASSLGDREGEKLFF
NA TRBJ2-7 TRBV20-1 NA TGCAGTGCTCCCGGGACCTACGAGCAGTACTTC CSAPGTYEQYF
TRBD2 TRBJ2-1 TRBV4-2 NA TGTGCCAGCAGCCAAGATCCGACTAGCGGGGGTAATGAGCAGTTCTTC CASSQDPTSGGNEQFF
NA TRBJ1-4 TRBV7-9 NA TGTGCCAGCAGCCCTCAGGTGACTAATGAAAAACTGTTTTTT CASSPQVTNEKLFF
NA TRBJ2-7 TRBV5-1 NA TGCGCCAGCAGCTTGGTTTCTGAGCAGTACTTC CASSLVSEQYF
TRBD2 TRBJ2-7 TRBV18 once TGTGCCAGCTCACCCCCCGGGAGGTACGAGCAGTACTTC CASSPPGRYEQYF
TRBD2 TRBJ2-7 TRBV7-2 NA TGTGCCAGCAGCTTCCGGACTAGCGGGAGATTATTTTTGTACGAGCAGTACTTC CASSFRTSGRLFLYEQYF
NA TRBJ2-2 TRBV3-1/TRBV3-2 once TGTGCCAGCAGCCAAGTCCTCGTGCGGCATTCGAACACCGGGGAGCTGTTTTTT CASSQVLVRHSNTGELFF
NA TRBJ2-7 TRBV18 NA TGTGCCAGCTCACTGGGACTCTCCTACGAGCAGTACTTC CASSLGLSYEQYF
NA TRBJ2-5 TRBV7-2 NA TGTGCCAGCAGCCGATTACTTTCGGAGACCCAGTACTTC CASSRLLSETQYF
NA TRBJ2-7 TRBV2 NA TGTGCCAGCAGTGAAGGACAGGTTTACTACGAGCAGTACTTC CASSEGQVYYEQYF
TRBD2 TRBJ2-7 TRBV7-2 NA TGTGCCAGCAGCTTAGGGCTAGCGGGGGGGCGGCAGTACTTC CASSLGLAGGRQYF
TRBD2 TRBJ2-7 TRBV2 NA TGTGCCAGCAGTGAAGGGGAGGGTCCTTCCTACGAGCAGTACTTC CASSEGEGPSYEQYF
NA TRBJ2-3 TRBV5-1 once TGCGCCAGCAGCTTGGATTTTCCTGGCACAGATACGCAGTATTTT CASSLDFPGTDTQYF
TRBD2 TRBJ2-1 TRBV25-1 NA TGTGCCAGCAGTTTTATGGCGGGGGGGACCAGAACCTACAATGAGCAGTTCTTC CASSFMAGGTRTYNEQFF
NA TRBJ1-2 TRBV14 few TGTGCCAGCAGCCAACAGGATTATGGCTACACCTTC CASSQQDYGYTF
NA TRBJ1-3 TRBV6-5 NA TGTGCCAGCAGCCTCCCTGGAAACACCATATATTTT CASSLPGNTIYF